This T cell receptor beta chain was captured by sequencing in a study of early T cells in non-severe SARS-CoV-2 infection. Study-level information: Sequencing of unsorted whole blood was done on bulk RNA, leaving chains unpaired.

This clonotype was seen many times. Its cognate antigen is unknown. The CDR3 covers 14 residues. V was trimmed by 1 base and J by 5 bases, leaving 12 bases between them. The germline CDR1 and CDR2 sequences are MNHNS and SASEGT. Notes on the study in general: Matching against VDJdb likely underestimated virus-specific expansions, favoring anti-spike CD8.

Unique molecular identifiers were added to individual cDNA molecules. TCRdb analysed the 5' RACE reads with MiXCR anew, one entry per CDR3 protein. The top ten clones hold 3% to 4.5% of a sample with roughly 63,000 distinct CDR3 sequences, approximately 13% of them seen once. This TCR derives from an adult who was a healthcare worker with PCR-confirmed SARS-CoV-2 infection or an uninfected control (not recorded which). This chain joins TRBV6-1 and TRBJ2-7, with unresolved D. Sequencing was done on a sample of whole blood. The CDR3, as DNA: TGTGCCAGCAGTGAAGTCATCACAACCAACGAGCAGTACTTC. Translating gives CASSEVITTNEQYF.